These 30 T cell receptor beta chains originate from one sample sequenced in a study of T cells in Graves' hyperthyroidism and ophthalmopathy. RNA transcripts gave rise to amplified TCR beta CDR3 regions. Using the HTBI primer set, a first-round RT-PCR was run on the TCR CDR3. MiXCR, run by TCRdb on the multiplex PCR reads, gives a single entry per CDR3 protein. The repertoire holds over 300,000 distinct CDR3 sequences, with 14% as singletons. What was sequenced was blood. The receptors were sampled from a woman aged 55-70 years with Graves' hyperthyroidism.

The sample holds a few counts of this clonotype. The rearrangement links TRBV7-8 to TRBJ2-1; 8 nucleotides agree with TRBD2. CDR3 length: 19 residues. Germline-derived CDR1 and CDR2 are SGHVS and FQNEAQ. J lost 3 bases, V lost 0 bases, and 13 bases had no gene match. CDR3 in DNA: TGTGCCAGCAGCTTAGCGGGTAGTACCAGCGGGAGACGCTACAATGAGCAGTTCTTC. Protein sequence: CASSLAGSTSGRRYNEQFF.

The chain combines TRBV28 with TRBJ1-5; D not certain. The ends were cut back, 7 bases at V and 6 bases at J, with 10 bases in the middle. CDR1 MDHEN and CDR2 SYDVKM come from the germline V gene. The CDR3 loop spans 12 amino acids. The CDR3: CASTVATQPQHF. The CDR3, as DNA: TGTGCCAGCACCGTCGCGACTCAGCCCCAGCATTTT. Variable domain in full (rest from reference TRBV28 and TRBJ1-5): DVKVTQSSRYLVKRTGEKVFLECVQDMDHENMFWYRQDPGLGLRLIYFSYDVKMKEKGDIPEGYSVSREKKERFSLILESASTNQTSMYLCASTVATQPQHFGDGTRLSIL.

In its sample, this clonotype was seen many times. V and J are TRBV11-2 and TRBJ2-5, with 9 bases aligning to TRBD1. Germline-derived CDR1 and CDR2 are SGHAT and FQNNGV. CDR3 length: 16 amino acids. V dropped 1 base and J dropped 3; count of bases not matched to a gene: 6. The CDR3 DNA is TGTGCCAGCAGCTTAGCCCCGGACAGGGGCGAAGAGACCCAGTACTTC. Translating gives CASSLAPDRGEETQYF.

This clonotype was observed many times. The chain combines TRBV5-8 with TRBJ2-1, with TRBD2 identical over 8 bases. The CDR3 runs 13 residues. Germline CDR1 reads SGHTS; CDR2 reads YDEGEE. Unmatched junction bases numbered 5, after V lost 4 bases and J lost 8 bases. Here the CDR3 reads CASSAREGDEQFF. DNA for the CDR3: TGTGCCAGCAGCGCCCGGGAGGGCGATGAGCAGTTCTTC.

CDR3 amino acids: CASSLQGGYEQYF. CDR3 bases: TGCGCCAGCTCCTTACAGGGGGGTTACGAGCAGTACTTC. The chain couples TRBV5-1 to TRBJ2-7; 8 bases fit TRBD1. This CDR3 region has 13 residues. The germline V gene has CDR1 SGHRS and CDR2 YFSETQ. The V segment lost 7 bases and the J segment 4 bases; nucleotides outside the gene matches: 7.

As for this clonotype: A much larger clone sits a single nucleotide away, making a read error possible. The chain has TRBV27 and TRBJ2-1; 11 positions match TRBD1. J gave up 2 bases and V 5 bases, and 11 bases lay outside the gene matches. This CDR3 is 18 amino acids long. Germline lookup yields CDR1 MNHEY and CDR2 SMNVEV (reference sequence). CDR3: CASSPMDRGLSPYNEQFF. The CDR3 DNA reads TGTGCCAGCAGTCCCATGGACAGGGGGCTCTCCCCCTACAATGAGCAGTTCTTC.

This clonotype was seen ten or more times. This sequence joins TRBV18 and TRBJ2-1; 10 nucleotides line up with TRBD2. Trimming at V came to 0 bases and at J to 4 bases, leaving 3 bases not matched to a gene. Germline V gene sequence: CDR1 KGHSH, CDR2 LQKENI. CDR3 length: 16 amino acids. The CDR3 DNA follows: TGTGCCAGCTCACCACCCGGGACTAGCGAGTACAATGAGCAGTTCTTC. Residues: CASSPPGTSEYNEQFF.

The table lists this clonotype with many counts. The chain combines TRBV3-1 with TRBJ1-4, with D maybe TRBD1 (5 bases). The germline gives CDR1 LGHDT, CDR2 YNNKEL (reference sequence). This CDR3 comprises 16 residues. Trimming removed 2 bases at V and 8 bases at J, with 18 bases between. In DNA form, the CDR3 reads TGTGCCAGCAGCCAATTCGATCGAGGGGTAGGCGAAAAACTGTTTTTT. This codes for CASSQFDRGVGEKLFF.

This clonotype was observed many times. This sequence joins TRBV12-3 or TRBV12-4 and TRBJ1-6; no definite D call. This CDR3 comprises 12 residues. Trimming left V 5 bases short and J 7 bases short, with 6 bases between. CDR3 bases: TGTGCCAGCAGTATACAGAATTCACCCCTCCACTTT. It translates to CASSIQNSPLHF.

The chain recombines TRBV28 with TRBJ2-7; possibly TRBD1 for D (6 bases). V was pared by 2 bases and J by 6 bases, with 11 bases between. CDR3 length: 13 residues. Germline CDR1 MDHEN, CDR2 SYDVKM. The CDR3 spells CASSLTGMSEQYF. The CDR3 bases are TGTGCCAGCAGTTTAACAGGGATGAGCGAGCAGTACTTC.

This clonotype was detected ten times or more. The genes are TRBV6-5 and TRBJ2-7; D ambiguous. The CDR3 has 15 amino acids. Trimming stripped 0 bases from V and 0 bases from J, with 9 bases between. In germline, CDR1 is MNHEY, CDR2 SVGAGI. The CDR3 DNA reads TGTGCCAGCAGTTACTCGTTGGCGGACTCCTACGAGCAGTACTTC. Protein sequence: CASSYSLADSYEQYF.

The sample holds many counts of this clonotype. The chain carries TRBV3-1 and TRBJ1-5, with D possibly matching TRBD1 (6 bases). Trimming pared 3 bases from V and 6 bases from J, leaving 9 bases between. The CDR3 runs to 13 residues. The germline V gene encodes CDR1 LGHDT and CDR2 YNNKEL (reference sequence). CDR3 sequence (DNA): TGTGCCAGCAGCCAGGGGGCGAGTCAGCCCCAGCATTTT. As protein: CASSQGASQPQHF.

This clonotype was recorded at least ten times. The gene calls are TRBV30 and TRBJ2-7; D is undetermined. The CDR3 covers 13 residues. CDR1 is GTSNPN, CDR2 SVGIG, per germline (reference sequence). Trimming shortened V by 3 bases and J by 7 bases, and 16 bases separated the two germline ends. Written as DNA, the CDR3 is TGTGCCTGGAGCGGAGCCTCAGAGAGGGAGCAGTACTTC. Amino acids: CAWSGASEREQYF.

The chain carries TRBV18 and TRBJ2-7; a weak D match, TRBD1 (6 bases). The CDR3 loop spans 15 amino acids. Trimming took 3 bases from V and 2 from J, leaving 14 bases between them. Looked up from germline, CDR1 is KGHSH and CDR2 is LQKENI. The CDR3 here is CASSPRQEFTYEQYF. The CDR3 nucleotides are TGTGCCAGCTCACCTCGACAGGAATTTACCTACGAGCAGTACTTC.

This clonotype was counted only a few times. The V gene is TRBV30, the J gene TRBJ2-3; TRBD2 matches 12 bases. V trimming: 0 bases; J trimming: 8 bases; junction bases outside the gene matches: 6. Germline CDR1 is GTSNPN and CDR2 is SVGIG (reference sequence). The CDR3 consists of 15 residues. CDR3 DNA: TGTGCCTGGAGTGTAACTAGCGGGAGGTACTCTACGCAGTATTTT. Amino acids: CAWSVTSGRYSTQYF.

The chain recombines TRBV19 with TRBJ2-2, with D possibly being TRBD1 or TRBD2 (6 bases each). The CDR3 spans 14 residues. V lost 0 bases and J 9 bases, leaving 11 bases between the germline ends. Germline V gene data show CDR1 as LNHDA and CDR2 as SQIVND (reference sequence). CDR3 sequence reads: CASSIERGPRELFF. In DNA, the CDR3 is TGTGCCAGTAGTATAGAACGGGGGCCGAGGGAGCTGTTTTTT.

This clonotype was recorded a few times. V and J are TRBV6-1 and TRBJ1-5, with a weak D call TRBD1 (5 bases). V was cut by 7 bases and J by 2 bases, with 15 bases left in between. The germline V gene has CDR1 MNHNS and CDR2 SASEGT. The CDR3 length is 15 residues. The CDR3: CASTQRLGGNQPQHF. The CDR3 bases are TGTGCCAGCACCCAACGATTGGGGGGCAATCAGCCCCAGCATTTT.

A note on this clonotype: A read error is possible here, since a much larger clone lies one base away. V and J are TRBV11-2 and TRBJ2-1, with D unresolved. Germline CDR1 and CDR2: SGHAT and FQNNGV. Deletions cut 8 bases from V and 10 bases from J, with 12 bases between. This CDR3 comprises 11 residues. CDR3 protein: CASRKTQEQFF. DNA of the CDR3: TGTGCCAGCCGAAAGACCCAGGAGCAGTTCTTC.

In its sample, this clonotype was seen many times. This chain uses TRBV20-1 with TRBJ1-6; D is undetermined. Trimming removed 0 bases from V and 3 bases from J, with 9 bases in between. The CDR3 is 15 residues long. Germline assignment: CDR1 DFQATT and CDR2 SNEGSKA (reference sequence). In DNA, the CDR3 is TGCAGTGCTAGAGATCGAGGGTTCTATAATTCACCCCTCCACTTT. Translated: CSARDRGFYNSPLHF.

This clonotype was counted a few times. V and J are TRBV6-1 and TRBJ1-4; D is undetermined. CDR1 MNHNS and CDR2 SASEGT come from the germline V gene. CDR3 length equals 15 residues. The V gene lost 6 bases and the J gene lost 0 bases, with 11 bases spanning the gap. The chain's CDR3 is CASSPDLATNEKLFF. CDR3 DNA sequence: TGTGCCAGCAGCCCCGACCTTGCAACTAATGAAAAACTGTTTTTT.

The rearrangement joins TRBV11-2 to TRBJ2-7, with D perhaps matching TRBD1 (6 bases). The CDR3 has 12 amino acids. With 7 bases removed from V and 3 bases from J, the gap between germline ends came to 10 bases. Germline-derived CDR1 and CDR2 are SGHAT and FQNNGV. Written as DNA, the CDR3 is TGTGCCAGCAATTCGGACAGCTACGAGCAGTACTTC. Amino acid sequence: CASNSDSYEQYF.

The table lists this clonotype with many counts. The chain links TRBV6-5 to TRBJ1-1; D gene unclear. V lost 2 bases and J lost 2, with 12 bases in between. CDR1 and CDR2 from the germline V gene are MNHEY and SVGAGI. CDR3 length: 15 amino acids. Here the CDR3 DNA reads TGTGCCAGCAGTTACGCAACAGAACCCAACACTGAAGCTTTCTTT. It encodes CASSYATEPNTEAFF.

The V call is TRBV19, the J call TRBJ2-2; 12 bases agree with TRBD2. V gave up 4 bases and J gave up 0 bases; unmatched junction bases: 9. Germline V CDR1 and CDR2: LNHDA, SQIVND (reference sequence). This CDR3 spans 19 amino acids. The CDR3 is CASSTRLAGDVANTGELFF. The DNA for the CDR3 is TGTGCCAGTAGTACCAGACTAGCGGGAGACGTCGCGAACACCGGGGAGCTGTTTTTT.

This clonotype appeared a few times. The chain couples TRBV7-2 to TRBJ2-1; 7 bases fit TRBD2. The V gene's germline CDR1 is SGHTA and CDR2 FQGNSA. Trimming cost V 5 bases and J 9 bases; bases outside gene matches: 19. CDR3 length: 17 residues. The CDR3 here is CASSNKGSRGRATEQFF. CDR3 DNA: TGTGCCAGCAGCAATAAGGGTTCCCGGGGGAGGGCCACTGAGCAGTTCTTC.

This clonotype has a count of ten or more. The chain joins TRBV12-3 or TRBV12-4 to TRBJ1-5; D is unclear. The V end was cut by 5 bases, the J end by 0 bases, with 14 bases between. This CDR3 contains 16 residues. The CDR3 sequence is CASSPEAVYSNQPQHF. DNA for the CDR3: TGTGCCAGCAGTCCCGAGGCCGTGTATAGCAATCAGCCCCAGCATTTT.

This clonotype was observed many times. The chain recombines TRBV12-5 with TRBJ2-1; unclear D gene. CDR3 length: 18 amino acids. CDR1 LGHNT and CDR2 FRNRAP come from the germline V gene. Trimming cost V 0 bases and J 5 bases, with 20 bases left between them. The CDR3 sequence: CASGLVLVRQPSHNEQFF. The CDR3 nucleotides are TGTGCTAGTGGTTTGGTACTTGTCCGCCAACCCAGTCACAATGAGCAGTTCTTC.

This clonotype was seen at least ten times. The chain combines TRBV7-9 with TRBJ1-2; 7 nucleotides align to TRBD1. Looked up from germline, CDR1 is SEHNR and CDR2 is FQNEAQ (reference sequence). This CDR3 is built from 13 residues. With V trimmed by 6 bases and J by 6 bases, 7 bases remained unmatched. This CDR3 reads CASRNSGQHGYTF. The DNA for the CDR3 is TGTGCCAGCAGGAATTCGGGACAGCATGGCTACACCTTC.

This chain links TRBV7-9 with TRBJ1-4, with a possible D match to TRBD1 (5 bases). V gave up 5 bases and J gave up 4 bases, with 11 bases separating them. Germline CDR1 reads SEHNR; CDR2 reads FQNEAQ (reference sequence). The CDR3 has 14 amino acids. CDR3 sequence: CASSGTGLNEKLFF. Written as DNA, the CDR3 is TGTGCCAGCAGCGGCACAGGCCTTAATGAAAAACTGTTTTTT. The full variable domain, its missing parts supplied by reference TRBV7-9 and TRBJ1-4, is DTGVSQNPRHKITKRGQNVTFRCDPISEHNRLYWYRQTLGQGPEFLTYFQNEAQLEKSRLLSDRFSAERPKGSFSTLEIQRTEQGDSAMYLCASSGTGLNEKLFFGSGTQLSVL.

Concerning this clonotype itself: It may be a read error: a sequence one base away is much more abundant. The V gene is TRBV2, the J gene TRBJ1-2, with 9 bases identical to TRBD1. V was pared by 4 bases and J by 1 base, with 13 bases of the junction left unmatched. CDR3 size: 18 residues. Germline values: CDR1 SNHLY, CDR2 FYNNEI. Here the CDR3 reads CASSAGQGASTNNYGYTF. CDR3 DNA: TGTGCCAGCAGTGCGGGACAGGGAGCGAGTACCAATAACTATGGCTACACCTTC.

This clonotype was recorded only once. This chain uses TRBV4-1 with TRBJ2-4; D is unresolved. V lost 5 bases and J 0 bases, leaving 8 bases between the germline ends. Germline V gene lookup returns CDR1 MGHRA and CDR2 YSYEKL. The CDR3 contains 14 residues. The chain's CDR3 is CASSTVLAKNIQYF. The DNA of the CDR3 is TGCGCCAGCAGCACTGTCCTAGCCAAAAACATTCAGTACTTC.